The next 5 T cell receptor beta chains were all read from a single sample in a study of regulatory T cells in long-lasting Graves disease. Relying on iRepertoire HTBI primers and Arm-PCR of CDR3 regions, the team built TCR beta libraries. TCRdb re-derived calls from the multiplex PCR reads in MiXCR, one entry per CDR3 protein. The repertoire holds 450,000 or so distinct CDR3 sequences, with roughly 23% as singletons. The sample's time point: persistent/refractory GD, antithyroid drugs over 5 years with positive TRAb. PBMC-derived RNA was used for the TCR library. Source: peripheral blood mononuclear cells (PBMCs), taken when the disease was refractory, from a patient treated with antithyroid drugs. These receptors were taken from a female donor with Graves disease.

This clonotype was counted at least ten times. The J gene is TRBJ2-7, the V gene TRBV6-5; 8 bases align to TRBD2. V lost 4 bases, J lost 4 bases, and 6 bases stayed unmatched. Germline V gene lookup returns CDR1 MNHEY and CDR2 SVGAGI. CDR3 size: 14 residues. DNA of the CDR3: TGTGCCAGCAGTTCCCCGGGAGGGCGATACGAGCAGTACTTC. Translated, it gives CASSSPGGRYEQYF.

The CDR3 here is CSARDESSTDTQYF. In DNA, the CDR3 is TGCAGTGCTAGAGACGAATCTAGCACAGATACGCAGTATTTT. The genes are TRBV20-1 and TRBJ2-3; no firm D call. The germline V and J ends were trimmed by 0 bases and 0 bases, with 7 bases remaining between them. Germline CDR1 and CDR2: DFQATT and SNEGSKA (reference sequence). The CDR3 contains 14 residues.

This chain uses TRBV11-2 with TRBJ2-3; TRBD2 agrees at 9 bases. Germline trimming cut 7 bases from V and 4 bases from J; bases unmatched to any gene: 6. Germline V gives CDR1 SGHAT, CDR2 FQNNGV. This CDR3 spans 14 amino acids. In DNA, the CDR3 is TGTGCCAGCACCGCCGGCGGGGGGGCAGATACGCAGTATTTT. Translated: CASTAGGGADTQYF.

This clonotype was counted at least ten times. This sequence joins TRBV6-1 and TRBJ2-7; TRBD2 might be the D (6 bases). The ends were cut back, 6 bases at V and 3 bases at J, with 21 bases in the middle. CDR1 is MNHNS, CDR2 SASEGT, per germline. The CDR3 has 16 amino acids. CDR3 in amino acids: CASRQISRGIIYEQYF. The CDR3 bases are TGTGCCAGCAGACAAATTTCCCGGGGGATTATCTACGAGCAGTACTTC.

This clonotype turned up a few times. A read error may be the cause here, since a much bigger clone is one base away. The chain combines TRBV6-2 or TRBV6-3 with TRBJ1-1, with a tentative D call TRBD1 (6 bases). Germline lookup yields CDR1 MNHEY and CDR2 SVGEGT. The CDR3 contains 12 residues. The CDR3 sequence is CAGSGTLTEAFF. In DNA form, the CDR3 reads TGTGCCGGCAGTGGGACACTCACTGAAGCTTTCTTT.